A single sample is the source of the 25 T cell receptor beta chains below, sequenced in a study of T-cell memory formation after mild COVID-19. TCRdb re-derived calls from the 5' RACE reads in MiXCR, one entry per CDR3 protein. The table records approximately 44,000 distinct CDR3 sequences, approximately 7% of them present only once. The sample consisted of PBMCs or a T cell subset sorted from them (not recorded which). The receptors were sampled from a man aged 18 to 35 who had mild COVID-19 (a few samples of this study predate the infection). Cell type and time point are not known.

This clonotype was counted a few times. The V and J genes are TRBV5-1 and TRBJ1-5, with TRBD1 identical over 7 bases. The CDR3 is 15 residues long. Germline CDR1 SGHRS, CDR2 YFSETQ. The V segment lost 5 bases and the J segment 7 bases; nucleotides outside the gene matches: 12. CDR3 region: CASRKDTGVGQPQHF. CDR3 coding DNA: TGCGCCAGCAGAAAAGACACAGGGGTCGGGCAGCCCCAGCATTTT.

This sequence joins TRBV5-6 and TRBJ2-1, with D possibly being TRBD2 (5 bases). The CDR3 totals 14 residues. The germline V and J ends were trimmed by 0 bases and 4 bases, with 8 bases remaining between them. Germline V gene data show CDR1 as SGHDT and CDR2 as YYEEEE. The DNA for the CDR3 is TGTGCCAGCAGCTTGGTCGGGGATTACAATGAGCAGTTCTTC. It specifies CASSLVGDYNEQFF.

The chain is built from TRBV10-2 and TRBJ2-1; D call uncertain. The CDR3 is 13 residues long. The V gene's germline CDR1 is WSHSY and CDR2 SAAADI. V was trimmed by 10 bases and J by 9 bases, leaving 19 bases between them. CDR3 in DNA: TGCGCCACCCTCACGATCCTAGGTGTTGAGCAGTTCTTC. It yields the protein CATLTILGVEQFF.

In this sample, this clonotype is medium-sized (0.01 to 0.1%). The V gene is TRBV18, the J gene TRBJ2-1; 10 positions agree with TRBD2. CDR3 length: 15 residues. Trimming took 1 base from V and 7 from J; bases not matched to a gene: 4. CDR1 KGHSH and CDR2 LQKENI come from the germline V gene. The CDR3 sequence: CASSPLPAGGNEQFF. In DNA form, the CDR3 reads TGTGCCAGCTCACCACTGCCAGCGGGGGGGAATGAGCAGTTCTTC.

This clonotype was seen at least ten times. The V and J genes are TRBV7-6 and TRBJ2-7, with no clear D. This CDR3 has 13 residues. Germline lookup yields CDR1 SGHVS and CDR2 FNYEAQ. V lost 1 base and J lost 6, with 10 bases in between. In DNA, the CDR3 is TGTGCCAGCAGCTTAGATGGTACCTTCGAGCAGTACTTC. Protein: CASSLDGTFEQYF.

Ten or more counts support this clonotype. The chain joins TRBV5-6 to TRBJ2-3; TRBD1 matches 7 bases. Germline loops: CDR1 SGHDT, CDR2 YYEEEE. Trimming at V came to 4 bases and at J to 7 bases, leaving 12 bases not matched to a gene. This CDR3 spans 15 amino acids. CDR3 in amino acids: CASSQGQGVGYTQYF. The CDR3 DNA reads as TGTGCCAGCAGCCAGGGTCAGGGGGTAGGATATACGCAGTATTTT.

The chain carries TRBV9 and TRBJ1-1; D is ambiguous. V was shortened by 0 bases and J by 3 bases, with 12 bases between the two germline ends. Germline CDR1 reads SGDLS; CDR2 reads YYNGEE. The CDR3 totals 15 residues. In DNA form, the CDR3 reads TGTGCCAGCAGCGTAGGACATAACCTGGACACTGAAGCTTTCTTT. This encodes CASSVGHNLDTEAFF.

This clonotype has only a few counts. V and J are TRBV29-1 and TRBJ1-1; D perhaps matches TRBD1 (6 bases). With 5 bases removed from V and 0 bases from J, the gap between germline ends came to 10 bases. The CDR3 runs 13 residues. Germline V CDR1 and CDR2: SQVTM, ANQGSEA. CDR3 loop: CSVRRQVNTEAFF. The CDR3 DNA reads as TGCAGCGTTCGAAGACAGGTGAACACTGAAGCTTTCTTT.

The chain carries TRBV14 and TRBJ2-1; D not resolved. This CDR3 comprises 13 residues. Germline V lookup: CDR1 SGHDN, CDR2 FVKESK. The ends were cut back, 0 bases at V and 7 bases at J, with 7 bases in the middle. The chain's CDR3 is CASSQDRRNEQFF. The CDR3 DNA reads as TGTGCCAGCAGCCAAGATCGCCGGAATGAGCAGTTCTTC.

This chain uses TRBV4-1 with TRBJ1-4; the D gene is possibly TRBD1 (5 bases). Germline V gives CDR1 MGHRA, CDR2 YSYEKL. V shed 0 bases and J shed 11 bases, with 10 bases lying between them. This CDR3 contains 13 residues. CDR3 in amino acids: CASSQDRGGKLFF. The CDR3 DNA reads as TGCGCCAGCAGCCAAGATCGGGGGGGTAAACTGTTTTTT.

This clonotype was counted at least ten times. The rearrangement links TRBV7-2 to TRBJ2-3; 7 bases fit TRBD1. Germline V CDR1 and CDR2: SGHTA, FQGNSA. The CDR3 length is 14 residues. With V trimmed by 5 bases and J by 1 base, 3 bases remained unmatched. The CDR3 region is CASSLGQGTDTQYF. The CDR3 nucleotides read TGTGCCAGCAGCCTCGGACAGGGCACAGATACGCAGTATTTT.

This clonotype turned up a few times. The V call is TRBV18, the J call TRBJ2-3; D is ambiguous. This CDR3 contains 14 residues. The ends were cut back, 3 bases at V and 0 bases at J, with 7 bases in the middle. Looked up from germline, CDR1 is KGHSH and CDR2 is LQKENI. The CDR3 DNA is TGTGCCAGCTCACCTGCAGCTAGCACAGATACGCAGTATTTT. Translated, it gives CASSPAASTDTQYF. Filled out from reference TRBV18 and TRBJ2-3, the complete variable domain reads NAGVMQNPRHLVRRRGQEARLRCSPMKGHSHVYWYRQLPEEGLKFMVYLQKENIIDESGMPKERFSAEFPKEGPSILRIQQVVRGDSAAYFCASSPAASTDTQYFGPGTRLTVL.

This chain joins TRBV6-2 or TRBV6-3 and TRBJ1-6; a possible D gene is TRBD1 (6 bases). Germline CDR1 reads MNHEY; CDR2 reads SVGEGT. Trimming stripped 8 bases from V and 9 bases from J, with 14 bases between. CDR3 size: 13 residues. This CDR3 is CASRTDYFSPLHF. In DNA, the CDR3 is TGTGCCAGCCGGACAGATTACTTTTCACCCCTCCACTTT.

This clonotype occurred a few times. This sequence joins TRBV7-2 and TRBJ2-1; maybe TRBD2 (6 bases). There are 12 residues in the CDR3. CDR1 is SGHTA and CDR2 is FQGNSA in the germline V gene. Trimming left V 0 bases short and J 9 bases short, with 6 bases between. Written as DNA, the CDR3 is TGTGCCAGCAGCTTAGCGGAGGGTGAGCAGTTCTTC. Translating it yields CASSLAEGEQFF.

This sequence joins TRBV4-3 and TRBJ1-1, with D unclear. The CDR3 is 15 residues long. Germline CDR1 reads LGHNA; CDR2 reads YSLEER. V was shortened by 3 bases and J by 5 bases, with 16 bases between the two germline ends. CDR3 amino acids: CASSQDESGRTEAFF. DNA of the CDR3: TGCGCCAGCAGCCAGGACGAGAGTGGTCGGACTGAAGCTTTCTTT.

V is TRBV24-1 and J is TRBJ2-3; possibly TRBD2 for D (5 bases). Trimming shortened V by 7 bases and J by 5 bases, and 12 bases separated the two germline ends. Germline-derived CDR1 and CDR2 are KGHDR and SFDVKD. The CDR3 runs to 13 residues. In nucleotides, the CDR3 is TGTGCCACCAGGGGCAGCGGAGGAGATACGCAGTATTTT. Amino acid sequence: CATRGSGGDTQYF.

This clonotype was seen more than once but under ten times. The rearrangement joins TRBV7-2 to TRBJ2-1; 7 positions match TRBD1. The CDR3 extends over 14 amino acids. The ends lost 7 bases at V and 3 bases at J; junction bases unmatched: 6. CDR1 SGHTA and CDR2 FQGNSA come from the germline V gene. The CDR3, as DNA: TGTGCCAGCAACGACAGGGCGAGCTACAATGAGCAGTTCTTC. Protein sequence: CASNDRASYNEQFF.

CDR3 DNA sequence: TGTGCCAGCAGCTTAGGACTCGGGGACACTGAAGCTTTCTTT. It is translated as CASSLGLGDTEAFF. The rearrangement joins TRBV7-9 to TRBJ1-1; D gene uncertain. Trimming took off 1 base at V and 3 bases at J, with 9 bases between the two ends. In germline, CDR1 is SEHNR, CDR2 FQNEAQ (reference sequence). The CDR3 runs to 14 residues.

The chain is built from TRBV18 and TRBJ2-3; weak D call: TRBD2 (6 bases). Germline V lookup: CDR1 KGHSH, CDR2 LQKENI. The CDR3 is 17 amino acids. V lost 3 bases and J lost 1, with 17 bases in between. CDR3: CASSPGLEGVGTDTQYF. The DNA of the CDR3 is TGTGCCAGCTCACCGGGGTTGGAGGGTGTGGGCACAGATACGCAGTATTTT.

The rearrangement uses TRBV29-1 and TRBJ1-4; perhaps TRBD1 as D (6 bases). Trimming pared 6 bases from V and 7 bases from J, leaving 15 bases between. The CDR3 runs 13 residues. Germline assignment: CDR1 SQVTM and CDR2 ANQGSEA. The CDR3, as DNA: TGCAGCGTGTCGGGGGGGGCTCTTGAAAAACTGTTTTTT. Amino acids: CSVSGGALEKLFF.

In its sample, this clonotype was seen many times. DNA of the CDR3: TGTGCCAGCAGCCCGGGACTAGCGGGGTACACCGGGGAGCTGTTTTTT. Protein sequence: CASSPGLAGYTGELFF. This chain connects TRBV4-2 to TRBJ2-2; TRBD2 matches at 13 bases. Trimming cost V 4 bases and J 3 bases; bases outside gene matches: 2. CDR1 and CDR2 (germline): LGHNA, YNFKEQ. The CDR3 runs to 16 residues.

The V call is TRBV12-3 or TRBV12-4, the J call TRBJ1-5; TRBD1 is a possible D gene (6 bases). Trimming shortened V by 6 bases and J by 1 base, and 13 bases separated the two germline ends. The CDR3 loop spans 15 amino acids. CDR3 nucleotide sequence: TGTGCCAGCAGGTCAGGGGTTGTAAGCAATCAGCCCCAGCATTTT. Translation gives CASRSGVVSNQPQHF.

The CDR3 DNA sequence: TGTGCCAGCAGCCCTGGGGACAGGGGTTACGAGCAGTACTTC. Encoded protein: CASSPGDRGYEQYF. The chain combines TRBV7-2 with TRBJ2-7, with TRBD1 matching 10 bases. Germline CDR1 is SGHTA and CDR2 is FQGNSA. The CDR3 has 14 residues. V trimming: 5 bases; J trimming: 4 bases; junction bases outside the gene matches: 5.

V is TRBV7-2 and J is TRBJ2-3, with TRBD1 matching over 7 bases. CDR1 and CDR2 (germline): SGHTA, FQGNSA. With V trimmed by 5 bases and J by 2 bases, 7 bases remained unmatched. The CDR3 is made up of 15 amino acids. The CDR3 bases are TGTGCCAGCAGCCCCGTCGGGACAGTCACAGATACGCAGTATTTT. As protein: CASSPVGTVTDTQYF.

V usage is TRBV20-1 and J usage is TRBJ2-2, with TRBD2 matching 10 bases. Unmatched junction bases numbered 8, after V lost 3 bases and J lost 7 bases. The CDR3 runs to 15 residues. Germline lookup yields CDR1 DFQATT and CDR2 SNEGSKA (reference sequence). The CDR3 DNA reads TGCAGTGCTAGGACCGGTAGCGGGGGGATCGGGGAGCTGTTTTTT. Its translation is CSARTGSGGIGELFF.